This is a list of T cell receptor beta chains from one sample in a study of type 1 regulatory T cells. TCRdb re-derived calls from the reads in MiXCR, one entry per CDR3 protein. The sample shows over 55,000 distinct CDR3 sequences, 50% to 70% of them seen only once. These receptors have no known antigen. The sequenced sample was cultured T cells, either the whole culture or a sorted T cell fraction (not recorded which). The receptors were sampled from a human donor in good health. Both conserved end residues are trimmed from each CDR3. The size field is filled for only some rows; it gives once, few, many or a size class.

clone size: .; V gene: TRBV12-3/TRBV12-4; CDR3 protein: ASSAGEASGRDEQF
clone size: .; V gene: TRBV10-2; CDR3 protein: ASSAGTATYEQY
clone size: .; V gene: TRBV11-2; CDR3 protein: ASSLTYSGVYNEQF
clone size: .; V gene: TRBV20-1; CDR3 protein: SARAPVVVNNEQF
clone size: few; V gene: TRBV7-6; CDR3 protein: ASSRTSGYEQY
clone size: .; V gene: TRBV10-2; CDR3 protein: ASSDGLGGELF
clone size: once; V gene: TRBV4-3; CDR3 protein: ASSQTRWIAVLQETQY
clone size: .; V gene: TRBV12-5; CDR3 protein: ASGPLAGPDTQY
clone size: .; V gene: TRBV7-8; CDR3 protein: ASSPAGAGYT
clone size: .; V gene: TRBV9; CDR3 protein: ASSVDGLSSYNEQF